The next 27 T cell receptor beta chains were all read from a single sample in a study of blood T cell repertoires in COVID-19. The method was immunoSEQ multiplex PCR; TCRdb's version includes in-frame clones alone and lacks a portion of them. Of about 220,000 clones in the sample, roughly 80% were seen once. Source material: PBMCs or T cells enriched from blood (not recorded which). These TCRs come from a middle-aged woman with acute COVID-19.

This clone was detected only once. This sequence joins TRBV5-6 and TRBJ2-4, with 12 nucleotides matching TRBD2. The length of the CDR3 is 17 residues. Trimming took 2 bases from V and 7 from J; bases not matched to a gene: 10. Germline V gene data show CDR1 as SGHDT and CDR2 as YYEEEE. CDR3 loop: CASSLELAGGLRNIQYF. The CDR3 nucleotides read TGTGCCAGCAGCTTAGAACTAGCGGGGGGTCTGAGGAACATTCAGTACTTC.

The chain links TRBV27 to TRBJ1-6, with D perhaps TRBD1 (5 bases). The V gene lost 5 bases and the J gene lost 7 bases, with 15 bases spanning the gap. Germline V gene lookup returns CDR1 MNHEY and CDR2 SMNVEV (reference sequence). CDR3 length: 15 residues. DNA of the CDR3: TGTGCCAGCAGTCCCCAGCAGGGCGTCAATTCACCCCTCCACTTT. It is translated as CASSPQQGVNSPLHF.

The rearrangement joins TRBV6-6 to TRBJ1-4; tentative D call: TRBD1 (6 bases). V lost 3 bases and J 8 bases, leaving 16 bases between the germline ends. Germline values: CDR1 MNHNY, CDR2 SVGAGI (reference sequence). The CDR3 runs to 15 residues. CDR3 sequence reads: CASSYLTGVREKLFF. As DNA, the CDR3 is TGTGCCAGCAGTTATTTGACAGGCGTACGCGAAAAACTGTTTTTT.

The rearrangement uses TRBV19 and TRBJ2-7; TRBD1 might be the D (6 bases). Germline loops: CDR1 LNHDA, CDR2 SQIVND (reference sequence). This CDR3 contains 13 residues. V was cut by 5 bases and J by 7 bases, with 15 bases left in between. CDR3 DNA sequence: TGTGCCAGTAGTCAGAGGTCGGGGACAGAGCAGTACTTC. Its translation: CASSQRSGTEQYF.

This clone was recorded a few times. The CDR3 DNA sequence: TGTGCCAGCAGTTTCACAGGGCCCCCAAATGAGCAGTTCTTC. Amino acids: CASSFTGPPNEQFF. J is TRBJ2-1 and V is TRBV27; D may be TRBD1 (6 bases). The CDR3 spans 14 residues. Trimming cost V 3 bases and J 7 bases, with 13 bases left between them. Germline lookup yields CDR1 MNHEY and CDR2 SMNVEV (reference sequence).

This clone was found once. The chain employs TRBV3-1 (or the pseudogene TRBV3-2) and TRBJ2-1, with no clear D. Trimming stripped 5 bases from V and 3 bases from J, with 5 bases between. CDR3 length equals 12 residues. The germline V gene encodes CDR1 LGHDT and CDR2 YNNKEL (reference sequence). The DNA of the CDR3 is TGTGCCAGCAGCGACTTCTACAATGAGCAGTTCTTC. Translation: CASSDFYNEQFF.

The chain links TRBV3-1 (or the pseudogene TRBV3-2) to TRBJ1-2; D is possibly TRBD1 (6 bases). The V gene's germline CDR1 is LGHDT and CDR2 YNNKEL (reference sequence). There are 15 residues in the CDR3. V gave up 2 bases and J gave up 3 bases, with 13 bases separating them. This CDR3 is CASSQPREGDYGYTF. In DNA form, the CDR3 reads TGTGCCAGCAGCCAACCCAGGGAGGGGGACTATGGCTACACCTTC.

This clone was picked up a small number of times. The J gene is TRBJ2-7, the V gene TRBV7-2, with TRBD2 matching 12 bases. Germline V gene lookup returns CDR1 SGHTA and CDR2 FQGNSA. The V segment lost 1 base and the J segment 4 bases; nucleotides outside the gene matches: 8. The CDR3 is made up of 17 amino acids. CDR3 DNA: TGTGCCAGCAGCTTAGTAACGCCTAGCGGGGGGGCTTACGAGCAGTACTTC. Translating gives CASSLVTPSGGAYEQYF.

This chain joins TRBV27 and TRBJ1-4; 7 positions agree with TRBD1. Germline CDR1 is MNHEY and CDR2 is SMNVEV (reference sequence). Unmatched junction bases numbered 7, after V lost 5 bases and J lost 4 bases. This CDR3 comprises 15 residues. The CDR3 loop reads CASSASGQINEKLFF. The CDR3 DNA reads TGTGCCAGCAGTGCCTCGGGACAGATTAATGAAAAACTGTTTTTT.

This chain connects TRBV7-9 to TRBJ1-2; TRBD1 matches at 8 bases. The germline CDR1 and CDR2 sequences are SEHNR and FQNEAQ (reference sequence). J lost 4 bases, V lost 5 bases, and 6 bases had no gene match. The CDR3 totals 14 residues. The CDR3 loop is CASSTQGVGYGYTF. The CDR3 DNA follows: TGTGCCAGCAGCACACAGGGGGTGGGCTATGGCTACACCTTC.

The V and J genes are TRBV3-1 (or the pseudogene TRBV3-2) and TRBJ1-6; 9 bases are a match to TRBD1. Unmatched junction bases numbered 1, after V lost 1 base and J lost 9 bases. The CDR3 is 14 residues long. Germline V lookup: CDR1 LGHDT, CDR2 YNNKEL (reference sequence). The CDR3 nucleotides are TGTGCCAGCAGCCAAGTGACAGGGGGTTCACCCCTCCACTTT. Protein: CASSQVTGGSPLHF.

Here the CDR3 reads CAWSQGRTGELFF. As DNA, the CDR3 is TGTGCCTGGAGTCAGGGTCGCACCGGGGAGCTGTTTTTT. The genes are TRBV30 and TRBJ2-2, with a tentative D call TRBD1 (5 bases). Germline V gives CDR1 GTSNPN, CDR2 SVGIG (reference sequence). The V gene lost 2 bases and the J gene lost 4 bases, with 8 bases spanning the gap. The CDR3 runs to 13 residues.

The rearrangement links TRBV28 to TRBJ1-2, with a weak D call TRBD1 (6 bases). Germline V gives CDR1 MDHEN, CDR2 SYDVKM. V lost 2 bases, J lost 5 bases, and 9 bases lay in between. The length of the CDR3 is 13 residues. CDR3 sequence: CASSLGQIYGYTF. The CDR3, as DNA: TGTGCCAGCAGTTTAGGACAGATTTATGGCTACACCTTC.

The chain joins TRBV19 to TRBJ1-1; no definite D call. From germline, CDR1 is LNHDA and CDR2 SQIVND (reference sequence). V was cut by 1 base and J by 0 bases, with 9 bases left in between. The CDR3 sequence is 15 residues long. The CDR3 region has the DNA TGTGCCAGTAGTATAGGGGCAGAGATGAACACTGAAGCTTTCTTT. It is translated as CASSIGAEMNTEAFF.

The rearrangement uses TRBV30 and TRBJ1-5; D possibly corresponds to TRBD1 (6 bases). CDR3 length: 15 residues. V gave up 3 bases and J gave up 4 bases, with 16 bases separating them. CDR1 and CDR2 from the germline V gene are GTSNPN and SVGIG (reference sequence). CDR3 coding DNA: TGTGCCTGGAGCGACACAGGGTTGAGGAATCAGCCCCAGCATTTT. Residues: CAWSDTGLRNQPQHF.

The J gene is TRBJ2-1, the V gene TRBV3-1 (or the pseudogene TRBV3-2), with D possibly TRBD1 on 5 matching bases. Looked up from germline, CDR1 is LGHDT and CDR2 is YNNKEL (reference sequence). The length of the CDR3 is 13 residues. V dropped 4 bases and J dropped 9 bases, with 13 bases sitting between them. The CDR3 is CASSLEQGFEQFF. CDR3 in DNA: TGTGCCAGCAGCCTAGAGCAGGGTTTTGAGCAGTTCTTC.

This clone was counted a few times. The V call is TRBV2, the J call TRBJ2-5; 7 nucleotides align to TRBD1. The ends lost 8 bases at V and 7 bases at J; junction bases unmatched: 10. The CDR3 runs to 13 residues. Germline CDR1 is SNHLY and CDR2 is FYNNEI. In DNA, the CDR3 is TGTGCCAGCGTAAACAGGGGTCAGTGGACCCAGTACTTC. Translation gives CASVNRGQWTQYF. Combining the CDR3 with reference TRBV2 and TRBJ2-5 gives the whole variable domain EPEVTQTPSHQVTQMGQEVILRCVPISNHLYFYWYRQILGQKVEFLVSFYNNEISEKSEIFDDQFSVERPDGSNFTLKIRSTKLEDSAMYFCASVNRGQWTQYFGPGTRLLVL.

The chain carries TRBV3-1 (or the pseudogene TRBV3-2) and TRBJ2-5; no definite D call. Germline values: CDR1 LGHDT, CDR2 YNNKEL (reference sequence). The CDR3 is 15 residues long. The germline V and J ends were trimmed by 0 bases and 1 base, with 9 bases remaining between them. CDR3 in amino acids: CASSQEPRSQETQYF. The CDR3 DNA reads TGTGCCAGCAGCCAAGAACCCCGGAGCCAAGAGACCCAGTACTTC.

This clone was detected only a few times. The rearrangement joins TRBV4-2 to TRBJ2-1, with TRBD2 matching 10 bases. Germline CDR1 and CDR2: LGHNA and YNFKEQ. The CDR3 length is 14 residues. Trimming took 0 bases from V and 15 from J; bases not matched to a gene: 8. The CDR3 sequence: CASSQDGLAGDVFF. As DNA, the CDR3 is TGTGCCAGCAGCCAAGATGGGCTAGCGGGGGACGTGTTCTTC.

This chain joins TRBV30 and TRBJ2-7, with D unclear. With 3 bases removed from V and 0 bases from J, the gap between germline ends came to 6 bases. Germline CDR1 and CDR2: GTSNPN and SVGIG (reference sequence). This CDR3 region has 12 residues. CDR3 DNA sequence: TGTGCCTGGAGCGAGAGCTCCTACGAGCAGTACTTC. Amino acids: CAWSESSYEQYF.

The CDR3 reads CASSAEGSSGPRETQYF. The CDR3 coding sequence is TGTGCCAGCAGCGCGGAGGGGTCTAGCGGCCCTCGCGAGACCCAGTACTTC. The genes are TRBV9 and TRBJ2-5; 7 bases align to TRBD2. Trimming at V came to 3 bases and at J to 5 bases, leaving 16 bases not matched to a gene. CDR1 is SGDLS, CDR2 YYNGEE, per germline. There are 17 residues in the CDR3.

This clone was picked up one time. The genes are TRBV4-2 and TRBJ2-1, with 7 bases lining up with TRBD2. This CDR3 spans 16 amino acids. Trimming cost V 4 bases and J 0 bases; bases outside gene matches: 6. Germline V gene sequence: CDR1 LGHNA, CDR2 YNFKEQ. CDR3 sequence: CASSRLGLDSYNEQFF. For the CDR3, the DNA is TGTGCCAGCAGCCGCCTCGGACTAGACTCCTACAATGAGCAGTTCTTC.

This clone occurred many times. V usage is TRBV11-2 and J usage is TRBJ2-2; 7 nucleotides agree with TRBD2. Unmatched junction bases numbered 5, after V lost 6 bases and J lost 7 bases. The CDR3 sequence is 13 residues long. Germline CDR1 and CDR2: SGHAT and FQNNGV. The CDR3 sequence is CASSYAGVGELFF. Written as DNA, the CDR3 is TGTGCCAGCAGTTACGCGGGAGTCGGGGAGCTGTTTTTT.

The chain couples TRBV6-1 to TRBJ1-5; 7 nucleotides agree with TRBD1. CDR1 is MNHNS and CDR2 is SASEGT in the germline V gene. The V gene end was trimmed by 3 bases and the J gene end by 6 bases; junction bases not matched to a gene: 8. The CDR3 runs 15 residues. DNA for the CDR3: TGTGCCAGCAGTGAGGCCCCAGGGGGGTTTCAGCCCCAGCATTTT. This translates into CASSEAPGGFQPQHF.

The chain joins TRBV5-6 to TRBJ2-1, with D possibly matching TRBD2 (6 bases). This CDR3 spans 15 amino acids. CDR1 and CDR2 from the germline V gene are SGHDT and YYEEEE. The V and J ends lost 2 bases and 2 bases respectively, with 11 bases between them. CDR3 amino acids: CASSLQLAPYNEQFF. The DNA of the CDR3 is TGTGCCAGCAGCTTACAACTAGCCCCCTACAATGAGCAGTTCTTC.

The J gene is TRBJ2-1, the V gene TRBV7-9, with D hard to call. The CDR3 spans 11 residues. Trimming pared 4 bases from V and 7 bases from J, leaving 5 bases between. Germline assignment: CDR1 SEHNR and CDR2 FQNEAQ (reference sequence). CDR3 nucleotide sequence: TGTGCCAGCAGCTCCCTGAATGAGCAGTTCTTC. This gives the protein CASSSLNEQFF.

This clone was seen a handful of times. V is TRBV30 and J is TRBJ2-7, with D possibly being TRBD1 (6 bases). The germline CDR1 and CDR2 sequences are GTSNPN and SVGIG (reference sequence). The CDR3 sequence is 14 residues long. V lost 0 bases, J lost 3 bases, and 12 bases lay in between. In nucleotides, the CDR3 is TGTGCCTGGAGTGTAAGTGGGACAAACTACGAGCAGTACTTC. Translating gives CAWSVSGTNYEQYF. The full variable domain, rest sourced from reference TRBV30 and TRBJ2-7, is SQTIHQWPATLVQPVGSPLSLECTVEGTSNPNLYWYRQAAGRGLQLLFYSVGIGQISSEVPQNLSASRPQDRQFILSSKKLLLSDSGFYLCAWSVSGTNYEQYFGPGTRLTVT.